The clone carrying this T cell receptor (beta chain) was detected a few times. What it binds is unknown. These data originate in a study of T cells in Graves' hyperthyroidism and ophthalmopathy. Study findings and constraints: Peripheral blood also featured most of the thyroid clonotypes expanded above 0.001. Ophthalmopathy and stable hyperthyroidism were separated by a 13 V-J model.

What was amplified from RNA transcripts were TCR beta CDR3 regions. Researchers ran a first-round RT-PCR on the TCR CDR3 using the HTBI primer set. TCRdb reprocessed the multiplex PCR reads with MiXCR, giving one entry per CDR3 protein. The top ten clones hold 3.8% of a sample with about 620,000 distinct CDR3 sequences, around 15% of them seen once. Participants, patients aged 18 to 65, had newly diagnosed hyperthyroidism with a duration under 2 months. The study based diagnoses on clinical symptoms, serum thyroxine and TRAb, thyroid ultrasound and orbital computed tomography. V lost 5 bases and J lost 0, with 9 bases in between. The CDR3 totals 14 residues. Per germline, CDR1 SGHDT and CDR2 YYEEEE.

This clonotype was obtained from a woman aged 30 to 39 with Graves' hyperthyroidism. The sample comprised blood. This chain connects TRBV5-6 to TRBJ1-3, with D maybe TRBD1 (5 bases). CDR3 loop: CASRGPHSGNTIYF. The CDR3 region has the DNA TGTGCCAGCAGGGGACCGCACTCTGGAAACACCATATATTTT.